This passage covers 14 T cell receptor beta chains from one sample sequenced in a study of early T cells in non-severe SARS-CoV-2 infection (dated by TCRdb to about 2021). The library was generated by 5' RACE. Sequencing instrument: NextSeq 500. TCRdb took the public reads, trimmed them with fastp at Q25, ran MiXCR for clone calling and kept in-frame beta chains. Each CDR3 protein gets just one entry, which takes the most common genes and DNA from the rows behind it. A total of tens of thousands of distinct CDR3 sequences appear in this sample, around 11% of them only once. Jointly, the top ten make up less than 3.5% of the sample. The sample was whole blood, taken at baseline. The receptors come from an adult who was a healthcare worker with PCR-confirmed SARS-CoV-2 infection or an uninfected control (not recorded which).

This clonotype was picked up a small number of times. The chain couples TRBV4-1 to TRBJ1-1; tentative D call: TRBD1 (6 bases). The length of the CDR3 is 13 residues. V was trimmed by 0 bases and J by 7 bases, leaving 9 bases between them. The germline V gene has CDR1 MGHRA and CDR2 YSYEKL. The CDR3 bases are TGCGCCAGCAGCCAAGATATCAGGGGTGAAGCTTTCTTT. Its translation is CASSQDIRGEAFF.

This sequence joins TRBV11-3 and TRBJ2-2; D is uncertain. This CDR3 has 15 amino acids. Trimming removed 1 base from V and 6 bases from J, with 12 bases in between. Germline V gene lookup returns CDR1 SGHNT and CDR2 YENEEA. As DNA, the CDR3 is TGTGCCAGCAGCTTAGGGAAGGGCTTGTCCGGGGAGCTGTTTTTT. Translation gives CASSLGKGLSGELFF.

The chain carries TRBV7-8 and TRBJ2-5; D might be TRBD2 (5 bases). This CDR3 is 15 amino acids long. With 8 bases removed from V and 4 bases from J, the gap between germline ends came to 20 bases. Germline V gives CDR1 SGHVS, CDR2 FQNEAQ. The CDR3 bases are TGTGCCAGCTCGTCGGGGTTTGGGTTTGTAGAGACCCAGTACTTC. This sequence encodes CASSSGFGFVETQYF. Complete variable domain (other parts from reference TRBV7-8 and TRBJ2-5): GAGVSQSPRYKVAKRGQDVALRCDPISGHVSLFWYQQALGQGPEFLTYFQNEAQLDKSGLPSDRFFAERPEGSVSTLKIQRTQQEDSAVYLCASSSGFGFVETQYFGPGTRLLVL.

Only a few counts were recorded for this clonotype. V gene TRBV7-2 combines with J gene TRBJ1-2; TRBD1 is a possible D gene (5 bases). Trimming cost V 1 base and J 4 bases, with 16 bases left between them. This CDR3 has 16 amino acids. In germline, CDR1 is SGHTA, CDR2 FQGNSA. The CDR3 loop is CASSLVGARGIYGYTF. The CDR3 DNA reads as TGTGCCAGCAGCTTAGTTGGGGCTCGGGGGATCTATGGCTACACCTTC.

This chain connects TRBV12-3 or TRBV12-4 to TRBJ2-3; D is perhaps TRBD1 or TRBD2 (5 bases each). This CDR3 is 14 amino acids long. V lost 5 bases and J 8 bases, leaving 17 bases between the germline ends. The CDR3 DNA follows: TGTGCCAGCAGTACTGACCGGGACGCTGGTACGCAGTATTTT. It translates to CASSTDRDAGTQYF.

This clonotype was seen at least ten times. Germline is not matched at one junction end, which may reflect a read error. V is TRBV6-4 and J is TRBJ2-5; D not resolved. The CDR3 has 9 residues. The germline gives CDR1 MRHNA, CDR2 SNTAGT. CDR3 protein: CASSDGCLF. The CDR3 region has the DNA TGTGCCAGCAGTGATGGTTGCCTCTTC.

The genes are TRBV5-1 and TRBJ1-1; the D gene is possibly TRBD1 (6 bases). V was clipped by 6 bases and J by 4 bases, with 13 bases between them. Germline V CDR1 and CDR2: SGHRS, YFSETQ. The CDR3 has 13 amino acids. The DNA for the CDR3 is TGCGCCAGCAAGAACCAGGGGAGCACTGAAGCTTTCTTT. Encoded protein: CASKNQGSTEAFF.

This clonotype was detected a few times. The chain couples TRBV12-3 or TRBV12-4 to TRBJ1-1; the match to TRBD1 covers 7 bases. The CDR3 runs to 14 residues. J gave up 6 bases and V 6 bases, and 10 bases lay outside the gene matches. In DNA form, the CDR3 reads TGTGCCAGCAGCCCGGACAGGACTAGGGCTGAAGCTTTCTTT. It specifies CASSPDRTRAEAFF.

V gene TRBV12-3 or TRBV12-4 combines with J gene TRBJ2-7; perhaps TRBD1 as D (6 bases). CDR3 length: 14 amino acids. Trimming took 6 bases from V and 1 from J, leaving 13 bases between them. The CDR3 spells CASSQQGLSYEQYF. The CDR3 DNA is TGTGCCAGCAGCCAACAGGGCCTGTCCTACGAGCAGTACTTC.

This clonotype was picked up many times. The CDR3 DNA is TGTGCCGTCCAAAGGGGAGCCAACTATGGCTACACCTTC. Protein: CAVQRGANYGYTF. The chain employs TRBV10-3 and TRBJ1-2; D perhaps matches TRBD1 (5 bases). Germline V gives CDR1 ENHRY, CDR2 SYGVKD. V gave up 11 bases and J gave up 2 bases, with 15 bases separating them. The CDR3 runs 13 residues.

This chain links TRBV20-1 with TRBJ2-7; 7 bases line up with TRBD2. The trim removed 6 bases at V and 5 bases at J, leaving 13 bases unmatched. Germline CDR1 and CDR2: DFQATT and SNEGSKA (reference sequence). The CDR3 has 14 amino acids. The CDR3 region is CSAMVPRGGDEQYF. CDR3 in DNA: TGCAGTGCCATGGTTCCCCGGGGAGGGGACGAGCAGTACTTC.

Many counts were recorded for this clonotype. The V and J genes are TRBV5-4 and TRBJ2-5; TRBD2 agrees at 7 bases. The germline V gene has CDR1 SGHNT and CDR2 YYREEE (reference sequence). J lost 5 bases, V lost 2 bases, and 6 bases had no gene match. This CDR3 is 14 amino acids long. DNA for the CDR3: TGTGCCAGCAGCTTAGGACTAGTCGACGAGACCCAGTACTTC. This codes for CASSLGLVDETQYF.

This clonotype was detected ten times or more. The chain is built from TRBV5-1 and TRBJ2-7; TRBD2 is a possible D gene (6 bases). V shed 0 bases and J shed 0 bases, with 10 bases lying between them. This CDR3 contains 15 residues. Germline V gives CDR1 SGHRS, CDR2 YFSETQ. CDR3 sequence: CASSLAEGISYEQYF. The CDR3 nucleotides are TGCGCCAGCAGCTTGGCGGAGGGGATCTCCTACGAGCAGTACTTC.

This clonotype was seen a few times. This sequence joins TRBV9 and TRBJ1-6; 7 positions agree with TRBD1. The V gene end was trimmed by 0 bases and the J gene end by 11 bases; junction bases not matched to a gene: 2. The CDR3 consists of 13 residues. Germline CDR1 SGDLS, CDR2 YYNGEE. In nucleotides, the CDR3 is TGTGCCAGCAGCGTAGGGGGACAGACACCCCTCCACTTT. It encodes CASSVGGQTPLHF.